The 27 T cell receptor beta chains listed next were all sequenced from one sample in a study of glioma-infiltrating T cells listed by TCRdb under 2016. The sequencer listed for this sample is Illumina MiSeq. The iRepertoire nested amplicon-rescue multiplex PCR (arm-PCR) platform was used to amplify TCR alpha and beta CDR3 regions from RNA. Using fastp trimming at Q25 and MiXCR clonotype assembly, TCRdb reanalyzed the public sequencing data and kept in-frame beta chains. Each entry is one CDR3 protein sequence, shown with its most common DNA and genes. For this sample the table gives around 390,000 distinct CDR3 sequences, of which about two fifths were detected only once. More than 10% of the sample belongs to the ten largest clones. Sequencing was done on a sample of glioma tissue, nonneoplastic brain tissue, or PBMCs (not recorded which). These receptor sequences come from a human donor with low-grade glioma or glioblastoma, undergoing nonglioma brain surgery, or in good health (not recorded which).

Points on this clonotype: The conserved phenylalanine or tryptophan is not found at the CDR3 terminus, so this likely reflects a read error. V and J are TRBV11-3 and TRBJ2-7, with D hard to call. The CDR3 contains 14 residues. Germline V lookup: CDR1 SGHNT, CDR2 YENEEA. Trimming shortened V by 3 bases and J by 3 bases, and 12 bases separated the two germline ends. The CDR3 DNA follows: TGTGCCAGCAGCTTCGATCTGGGCCTCTACGAGCAGTACCTC. This translates into CASSFDLGLYEQYL.

This clonotype was detected a few times. This rearrangement joins TRBV28 to TRBJ1-4; TRBD1 matches 7 bases. CDR3 length equals 15 residues. Per germline, CDR1 MDHEN and CDR2 SYDVKM. V was pared by 2 bases and J by 7 bases, with 7 bases of the junction left unmatched. The CDR3 protein is CASSLPPAGGEKLFF. CDR3 DNA: TGTGCCAGCAGTTTACCCCCCGCAGGGGGTGAAAAACTGTTTTTT.

Concerning this clonotype: Just one base apart from a much larger clone, this may be a read error. This chain joins TRBV7-2 and TRBJ2-5, with a possible D match to TRBD1 (5 bases). CDR3 length: 14 amino acids. Germline V CDR1 and CDR2: SGHTA, FQGNSA. This CDR3 reads CASSLNAGLDTQYF. CDR3 bases: TGTGCTAGCAGCTTAAATGCAGGGCTAGACACCCAGTACTTC.

This clonotype occurred a few times. The chain employs TRBV28 and TRBJ2-1; 12 bases align to TRBD2. This CDR3 is built from 16 residues. J gave up 5 bases and V 1 base, and 3 bases lay outside the gene matches. The germline V gene encodes CDR1 MDHEN and CDR2 SYDVKM. CDR3 bases: TGTGCCAGCAGTTTATCCGGACTAGCGGGAAACAATGAGCAGTTCTTC. Translated: CASSLSGLAGNNEQFF.

The sample holds a few counts of this clonotype. The V call is TRBV4-2, the J call TRBJ2-2; 10 bases are shared with TRBD2. The J segment lost 1 base and the V segment lost 0 bases, leaving 8 bases of the junction unmatched. The CDR3 runs to 19 residues. Germline V lookup: CDR1 LGHNA, CDR2 YNFKEQ. The CDR3 loop is CASSQDQGASGRNTGELFF. The CDR3 bases are TGTGCCAGCAGCCAAGATCAAGGGGCTAGCGGGAGGAACACCGGGGAGCTGTTTTTT.

This clonotype was detected ten times or more. The V and J genes are TRBV28 and TRBJ1-1; no definite D call. This CDR3 has 11 residues. With 5 bases removed from V and 11 bases from J, the gap between germline ends came to 12 bases. Germline lookup yields CDR1 MDHEN and CDR2 SYDVKM. DNA for the CDR3: TGTGCCAGCAGTCTCTCGACTCGGGCTTTCTTT. Its protein is CASSLSTRAFF.

The gene calls are TRBV6-5 and TRBJ2-7; the match to TRBD1 covers 11 bases. CDR1 and CDR2 (germline): MNHEY, SVGAGI. CDR3 size: 13 residues. The J segment lost 6 bases and the V segment lost 10 bases, leaving 8 bases of the junction unmatched. Here the CDR3 DNA reads TGTGCCATTGCGGGGGGACAGGGGGGCGAGCAGTACTTC. This translates into CAIAGGQGGEQYF.

This clonotype was seen only a few times. The V call is TRBV12-3 or TRBV12-4, the J call TRBJ1-3, with 8 bases fitting TRBD1. The length of the CDR3 is 16 residues. V was pared by 2 bases and J by 4 bases, with 7 bases of the junction left unmatched. CDR3 sequence: CASSLTDRGRGNTIYF. The DNA of the CDR3 is TGTGCCAGCAGTTTAACCGACAGGGGCCGAGGAAACACCATATATTTT.

V is TRBV27 and J is TRBJ2-1, with 7 bases fitting TRBD2. V gave up 6 bases and J gave up 4 bases; unmatched junction bases: 9. The germline CDR1 and CDR2 sequences are MNHEY and SMNVEV (reference sequence). The CDR3 contains 15 residues. CDR3: CASRGGLELYNEQFF. For the CDR3, the DNA is TGTGCCAGCAGAGGTGGACTAGAACTGTACAATGAGCAGTTCTTC.

This clonotype showed up many times. The chain is built from TRBV6-2 or TRBV6-3 and TRBJ1-1; perhaps TRBD1 as D (6 bases). Trimming took off 5 bases at V and 4 bases at J, with 14 bases between the two ends. CDR1 and CDR2 from the germline V gene are MNHEY and SVGEGT. The CDR3 loop spans 14 amino acids. The CDR3 DNA reads TGTGCCAGCAGTGACCGGACAGCCATCACTGAAGCTTTCTTT. Amino acid sequence: CASSDRTAITEAFF.

About this clonotype itself: This clone may be a read error of a much larger clone one base away. The chain carries TRBV20-1 and TRBJ2-3; maybe TRBD2 (5 bases). Germline CDR1 reads DFQATT; CDR2 reads SNEGSKA (reference sequence). This CDR3 is 14 amino acids long. Trimming took 3 bases from V and 4 from J, leaving 14 bases between them. The CDR3 region has the DNA TGCAGTGCTAGTATAGTCGAGGGCGCAGATACGCAGTATTTT. The encoded protein is CSASIVEGADTQYF.

This clonotype was seen ten or more times. The chain joins TRBV20-1 to TRBJ1-5; D remains ambiguous. CDR1 is DFQATT and CDR2 is SNEGSKA in the germline V gene (reference sequence). This CDR3 contains 20 residues. Trimming removed 3 bases from V and 0 bases from J, with 27 bases in between. The CDR3 loop is CSASVPGAQAEIYSNQPQHF. The CDR3 DNA reads TGCAGTGCTAGCGTGCCGGGAGCCCAGGCGGAAATATATAGCAATCAGCCCCAGCATTTT.

V and J are TRBV6-1 and TRBJ2-5, with a possible D match to TRBD2 (6 bases). CDR3 length: 15 residues. Germline V gene sequence: CDR1 MNHNS, CDR2 SASEGT. Trimming took 0 bases from V and 6 from J, leaving 14 bases between them. The DNA of the CDR3 is TGTGCCAGCAGTGAAGCGGAGGGGTTAAGACAGACCCAGTACTTC. Its protein is CASSEAEGLRQTQYF.

In regard to this clonotype: A read error may be the cause here, since a much bigger clone is one base away. The gene calls are TRBV20-1 and TRBJ2-7; D is ambiguous. Per germline, CDR1 DFQATT and CDR2 SNEGSKA (reference sequence). The CDR3 is 12 residues long. CDR3 loop: CIAPTDSYEQYF. For the CDR3, the DNA is TGCATTGCTCCAACGGACTCCTACGAGCAGTACTTC.

The rearrangement uses TRBV4-2 and TRBJ2-1; maybe TRBD2 (6 bases). Germline values: CDR1 LGHNA, CDR2 YNFKEQ. The V end was cut by 0 bases, the J end by 5 bases, with 17 bases between. The CDR3 spans 17 residues. DNA for the CDR3: TGTGCCAGCAGCCAAGAGAAGGAAGCGGGTTGGCACAATGAGCAGTTCTTC. This codes for CASSQEKEAGWHNEQFF.

This clonotype was counted a few times. The chain links TRBV4-3 to TRBJ2-1; 8 nucleotides agree with TRBD2. This CDR3 spans 16 amino acids. Losses at the gene ends were 0 bases for V and 3 bases for J; bases not matched to a gene: 4. The germline V gene has CDR1 LGHNA and CDR2 YSLEER. The CDR3 loop reads CASSQDAGLGYNEQFF. CDR3 bases: TGCGCCAGCAGCCAAGATGCGGGACTAGGCTACAATGAGCAGTTCTTC.

This clonotype was observed a few times. The chain combines TRBV4-1 with TRBJ2-3; TRBD2 matches 11 bases. The V gene's germline CDR1 is MGHRA and CDR2 YSYEKL. The ends lost 8 bases at V and 1 base at J; junction bases unmatched: 8. This CDR3 has 16 residues. CDR3 DNA: TGCGCCAGCCAACTAGCGGGAGAAGGGGGCACAGATACGCAGTATTTT. Translating it yields CASQLAGEGGTDTQYF.

This clonotype turned up a few times. The chain is built from TRBV28 and TRBJ2-3; TRBD2 agrees at 7 bases. Trimming at V came to 2 bases and at J to 5 bases, leaving 10 bases not matched to a gene. Germline CDR1 is MDHEN and CDR2 is SYDVKM. The CDR3 loop spans 16 amino acids. CDR3 region: CASSLEASGPLDTQYF. For the CDR3, the DNA is TGTGCCAGCAGTTTAGAGGCTAGCGGACCGCTAGATACGCAGTATTTT.

A note on this clonotype: This could be a read error, since a much larger clone is one nucleotide away. This sequence joins TRBV6-6 and TRBJ2-3; no definite D call. V was clipped by 3 bases and J by 1 base, with 14 bases between them. Germline V lookup: CDR1 MNHNY, CDR2 SVGAGI (reference sequence). This CDR3 is 16 amino acids long. The CDR3 bases are TGTGCCAGCAGTTATTCCTGGCCCTCAGGCACAGATACGCAGTATTTT. This translates into CASSYSWPSGTDTQYF.

The sample holds many counts of this clonotype. The rearrangement links TRBV28 to TRBJ1-1, with 7 bases aligning to TRBD1. This CDR3 contains 14 residues. V trimming: 6 bases; J trimming: 5 bases; junction bases outside the gene matches: 9. From germline, CDR1 is MDHEN and CDR2 SYDVKM. CDR3 nucleotides: TGTGCCAGCAGCCCCCCCAGGGGGTGGACTGAAGCTTTCTTT. Amino acids: CASSPPRGWTEAFF.

In the case of this clonotype: An end of the junction differs from the germline gene, which may be a read error. The chain combines TRBV2 with TRBJ1-1, with D maybe TRBD1 (6 bases). The V gene's germline CDR1 is SNHLY and CDR2 FYNNEI. The CDR3 extends over 12 amino acids. The CDR3 loop is CASNGQNIEAFF. CDR3 bases: TGTGCCAGTAACGGACAGAACATTGAAGCTTTCTTT.

Notes on this clonotype: At one boundary the junction diverges from the germline segment, which might be a read error. The chain uses TRBV7-2 and TRBJ1-1, with 7 nucleotides matching TRBD1. The length of the CDR3 is 12 residues. Germline CDR1 SGHTA, CDR2 FQGNSA. The DNA for the CDR3 is TGTGCCAGCAGCTTGGGACAGCTTGAATCTTTCTTT. Encoded protein: CASSLGQLESFF.

The genes are TRBV28 and TRBJ2-1; D is possibly TRBD2 (5 bases). CDR1 and CDR2 (germline): MDHEN, SYDVKM. The CDR3 sequence is 16 residues long. V was shortened by 3 bases and J by 3 bases, with 15 bases between the two germline ends. The CDR3, as DNA: TGTGCCAGCAGTTTTGGGGATAGCGAGTACTACAATGAGCAGTTCTTC. It codes for CASSFGDSEYYNEQFF.

This rearrangement joins TRBV4-1 to TRBJ2-2; 7 nucleotides agree with TRBD2. Per the germline V gene, CDR1 is MGHRA and CDR2 is YSYEKL. The ends lost 4 bases at V and 7 bases at J; junction bases unmatched: 12. The CDR3 sequence is 16 residues long. In DNA, the CDR3 is TGCGCCAGCAGCCTCCGAAGTGGGAGGGCAAACGGGGAGCTGTTTTTT. Protein product: CASSLRSGRANGELFF.

CDR3 protein: CASVLRANTEAFF. In DNA form, the CDR3 reads TGTGCCAGCGTCCTCCGCGCGAACACTGAAGCTTTCTTT. The chain combines TRBV7-2 with TRBJ1-1; D not resolved. Germline V CDR1 and CDR2: SGHTA, FQGNSA. V lost 8 bases and J lost 1, with 11 bases in between. The CDR3 sequence is 13 residues long.

This clonotype was counted ten times or more. Written as DNA, the CDR3 is TGTGCCAGCAGCGGAAACAGGGGCCAAGAGACCCAGTACTTC. This encodes CASSGNRGQETQYF. V gene TRBV7-2 combines with J gene TRBJ2-5, with 7 bases that match TRBD1. The CDR3 contains 14 residues. Germline V gives CDR1 SGHTA, CDR2 FQGNSA. The V gene end was trimmed by 5 bases and the J gene end by 1 base; junction bases not matched to a gene: 4.

The rearrangement links TRBV24-1 to TRBJ2-3; no firm D call. CDR3 length equals 16 residues. Trimming removed 4 bases from V and 0 bases from J, with 13 bases in between. The germline V gene encodes CDR1 KGHDR and CDR2 SFDVKD. The CDR3 here is CATSDVDSTSTDTQYF. Written as DNA, the CDR3 is TGTGCCACCAGTGACGTCGATTCGACCAGCACAGATACGCAGTATTTT.